One T cell receptor beta chain is described in this entry. TCRdb keeps only in-frame clones here, not all; method: immunoSEQ multiplex PCR. The sample has roughly 160,000 clones; 96% are singletons. This sample is part of a study of control samples from healthy donors and cancer patients. Germline V gives CDR1 SQVTM, CDR2 ANQGSEA. V dropped 4 bases and J dropped 5; count of bases not matched to a gene: 10. The CDR3 length is 15 residues. This clonotype originated in a woman in her twenties or thirties in good health. Sequences were obtained from blood. The chain combines TRBV29-1 with TRBJ2-1; TRBD2 agrees at 8 bases. The chain's CDR3 is CSVGKGGTSNNEQFF. In DNA form, the CDR3 reads TGCAGCGTTGGGAAGGGAGGGACTAGTAACAATGAGCAGTTCTTC.